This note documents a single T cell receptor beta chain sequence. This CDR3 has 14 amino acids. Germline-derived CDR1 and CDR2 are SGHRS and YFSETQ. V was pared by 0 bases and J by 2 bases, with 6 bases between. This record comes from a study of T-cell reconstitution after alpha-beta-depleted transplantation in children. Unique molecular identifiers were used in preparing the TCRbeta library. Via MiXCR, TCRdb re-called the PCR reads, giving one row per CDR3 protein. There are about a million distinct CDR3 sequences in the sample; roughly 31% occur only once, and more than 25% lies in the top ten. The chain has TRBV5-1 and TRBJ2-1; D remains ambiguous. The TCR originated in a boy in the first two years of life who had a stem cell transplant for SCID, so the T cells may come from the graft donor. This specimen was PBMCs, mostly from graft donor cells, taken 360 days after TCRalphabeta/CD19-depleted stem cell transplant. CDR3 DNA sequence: TGCGCCAGCAGCTTGGATTCGGCCTACAATGAGCAGTTCTTC. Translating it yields CASSLDSAYNEQFF.